The present entry profiles one TCR beta chain with its context. Its specificity is unknown. In every patient, relapse followed autologous stem cell transplantation, while exposure to brentuximab vedotin differed. Patients showed best responses of complete response, partial response or progressive disease. This specimen belongs to a study of PD-1 blockade in classical Hodgkin lymphoma. The wider study: Nivolumab was administered to patients intravenously at 3 mg/kg every 2 weeks. Study-wide points: Whoever responded completely had baseline diversity much like that seen in newly diagnosed patients. Possible causes of repertoire differences, disease activity or prior therapy, remain undefined.

Trimming removed 3 bases at V and 3 bases at J, with 8 bases between. This CDR3 contains 14 residues. Per the germline V gene, CDR1 is MGHDK and CDR2 is SYGVNS. TCRdb's copy holds only in-frame clones and misses some; the assay was immunoSEQ multiplex PCR. The data contain approximately 65,000 clones, approximately 88% of them seen just once; the ten biggest clones take up 9.5% to 15%. J is TRBJ1-4 and V is TRBV25-1; maybe TRBD1 (5 bases). This TCR was recovered from a human donor with classical Hodgkin lymphoma. Sequenced here: peripheral blood mononuclear cells (PBMCs), sampled at baseline. CDR3 sequence (DNA): TGTGCCAGCAGTGACGGGACGGCTAATGAAAAACTGTTTTTT. This translates into CASSDGTANEKLFF.